The 15 T cell receptor beta chains listed next were all sequenced from one sample in a study of T cell responses to AZD1222 COVID-19 vaccine. Assay: immunoSEQ multiplex PCR; the TCRdb copy retains only in-frame clones and omits some. Seen here are tens of thousands of clones, roughly 86% observed once, and the top ten hold about 9.5%. The sample consisted of peripheral blood, taken on day 0 of AZD1222 vaccination. The receptors originated from an adult in good health.

This clone was found a few times. The genes are TRBV27 and TRBJ1-1; a possible D gene is TRBD1 (5 bases). The CDR3 totals 13 residues. V dropped 2 bases and J dropped 4 bases, with 8 bases sitting between them. CDR1 is MNHEY, CDR2 SMNVEV, per germline (reference sequence). CDR3 in DNA: TGTGCCAGCAGTTTACAGAGGGGCACTGAAGCTTTCTTT. Translation: CASSLQRGTEAFF.

The gene calls are TRBV9 and TRBJ2-1; D gene uncertain. The germline V gene has CDR1 SGDLS and CDR2 YYNGEE. The V gene lost 0 bases and the J gene lost 5 bases, with 9 bases spanning the gap. The CDR3 totals 14 residues. This chain's CDR3 is CASSVATVHNEQFF. Here the CDR3 DNA reads TGTGCCAGCAGCGTAGCTACGGTTCACAATGAGCAGTTCTTC.

This rearrangement joins TRBV6-5 to TRBJ2-1; no firm D call. V lost 2 bases and J 3 bases, leaving 11 bases between the germline ends. The CDR3 is 15 residues long. Germline V lookup: CDR1 MNHEY, CDR2 SVGAGI. DNA of the CDR3: TGTGCCAGCAGTTACAACCCCGGCAACTACAATGAGCAGTTCTTC. Translating it yields CASSYNPGNYNEQFF.

The V call is TRBV4-2, the J call TRBJ1-3, with a tentative D call TRBD1 (6 bases). Looked up from germline, CDR1 is LGHNA and CDR2 is YNFKEQ. This CDR3 region has 17 residues. Trimming pared 4 bases from V and 0 bases from J, leaving 16 bases between. CDR3 nucleotide sequence: TGTGCCAGCAGCCGATTAGGGGGACCAAGCTCTGGAAACACCATATATTTT. Translating it yields CASSRLGGPSSGNTIYF.

CDR3 nucleotide sequence: TGTGCCAGCAGCCAAGAGCCCTACGAGCAGTACTTC. Protein sequence: CASSQEPYEQYF. The chain couples TRBV3-1 (or the pseudogene TRBV3-2) to TRBJ2-7, with no clear D. This CDR3 is built from 12 residues. Germline CDR1 is LGHDT and CDR2 is YNNKEL (reference sequence). The V and J ends lost 0 bases and 2 bases respectively, with 2 bases between them.

As DNA, the CDR3 is TGTGCCAGCAGCTTTTATCCAGGGAGGTCCGCCGGGGAGCTGTTTTTT. Translation gives CASSFYPGRSAGELFF. The chain carries TRBV7-2 and TRBJ2-2; the D gene is possibly TRBD2 (6 bases). Germline V CDR1 and CDR2: SGHTA, FQGNSA. This CDR3 is 16 amino acids long. The germline V and J ends were trimmed by 3 bases and 6 bases, with 17 bases remaining between them.

V usage is TRBV18 and J usage is TRBJ1-4; 7 bases fit TRBD1. This CDR3 has 18 residues. The junction had 13 bases not matched to a gene; V was cut back by 3 bases and J by 3 bases. Per germline, CDR1 KGHSH and CDR2 LQKENI. CDR3 sequence (DNA): TGTGCCAGCTCACCCACCCGGACAGGCTTTAGCGCTAATGAAAAACTGTTTTTT. Translating gives CASSPTRTGFSANEKLFF.

This chain joins TRBV7-8 and TRBJ1-2; 11 positions agree with TRBD1. The junction had 5 bases not matched to a gene; V was cut back by 5 bases and J by 9 bases. The CDR3 is 13 residues long. Germline assignment: CDR1 SGHVS and CDR2 FQNEAQ. CDR3 DNA: TGTGCCAGCAGCGGACAGGGGGCGCCAAGCTACACCTTC. It specifies CASSGQGAPSYTF.

The count of this clone is one. The chain joins TRBV6-1 to TRBJ2-2; no clear D gene. The CDR3 is made up of 16 amino acids. Germline V lookup: CDR1 MNHNS, CDR2 SASEGT. The V end was cut by 1 base, the J end by 0 bases, with 9 bases between. The CDR3 bases are TGTGCCAGCAGTGAAGGTGGCGGTGCGAACACCGGGGAGCTGTTTTTT. It encodes CASSEGGGANTGELFF.

The chain carries TRBV4-3 and TRBJ2-7; possible D gene TRBD2, 6 bases. The V gene lost 4 bases and the J gene lost 0 bases, with 19 bases spanning the gap. In germline, CDR1 is LGHNA, CDR2 YSLEER. The CDR3 sequence is 17 residues long. Written as DNA, the CDR3 is TGCGCCAGCAGCCCAGACTGGGGGACTTCCTACTCCTACGAGCAGTACTTC. It is translated as CASSPDWGTSYSYEQYF.

The V gene is TRBV4-1, the J gene TRBJ2-3; the match to TRBD2 covers 10 bases. This CDR3 is built from 16 residues. J was trimmed by 1 base and V by 0 bases; bases with no gene match: 1. In germline, CDR1 is MGHRA, CDR2 YSYEKL. The CDR3 DNA reads as TGCGCCAGCAGCCAAGATGGACTAGCGGGCACAGATACGCAGTATTTT. It is translated as CASSQDGLAGTDTQYF.

The chain links TRBV30 to TRBJ2-7, with 7 bases fitting TRBD1. Germline V gene sequence: CDR1 GTSNPN, CDR2 SVGIG (reference sequence). V trimming: 2 bases; J trimming: 3 bases; junction bases outside the gene matches: 1. This CDR3 contains 12 residues. The CDR3 reads CAWSRDSYEQYF. The CDR3 nucleotides are TGTGCCTGGAGTCGGGACAGCTACGAGCAGTACTTC.

DNA of the CDR3: TGTGCCAGCAGTTACTCAGGCGGGGTTGCCGGGGAGCTGTTTTTT. Translation: CASSYSGGVAGELFF. The V call is TRBV6-5, the J call TRBJ2-2; TRBD2 is a possible D gene (6 bases). V lost 0 bases to trimming and J lost 6 bases, with 11 bases between them. The germline CDR1 and CDR2 sequences are MNHEY and SVGAGI. The CDR3 has 15 residues.

The chain couples TRBV12-3 or TRBV12-4 to TRBJ1-1; the match to TRBD1 covers 7 bases. Trimming at V came to 7 bases and at J to 6 bases, leaving 8 bases not matched to a gene. CDR3 size: 13 residues. The DNA for the CDR3 is TGTGCCAGCAATGCATTCGGACAGGCTGAAGCTTTCTTT. It specifies CASNAFGQAEAFF.

The rearrangement uses TRBV11-3 and TRBJ1-2, with 12 bases aligning to TRBD1. Germline V lookup: CDR1 SGHNT, CDR2 YENEEA. The CDR3 is 15 amino acids. The trim removed 7 bases at V and 3 bases at J, leaving 6 bases unmatched. The CDR3 nucleotides are TGTGCCAGCAACCTCCGGGACAGGGGGCACTATGGCTACACCTTC. Amino acid sequence: CASNLRDRGHYGYTF.